This T cell receptor (beta chain) was sequenced in a study of shared T cell receptors in the human thymus. The CDR3 spans 15 residues. Germline CDR1 and CDR2: GTSNPN and SVGIG (reference sequence). V lost 0 bases to trimming and J lost 6 bases, with 15 bases between them. The table came from immunoSEQ multiplex PCR; TCRdb's copy has only in-frame clones and leaves some out. This sample yields hundreds of thousands of clones, of which about 89% are seen a single time; approximately 0.0097% belongs to the top ten. These data were also reused for a study on human thymus T cells. This second report adds: Samples came from healthy Finnish infants during open corrective cardiac surgery. Resections obtained during corrective heart surgery supplied the thymus tissue. In thymic and blood repertoires alike, V and J usage looked biased. As related research reported, thymic repertoires overlapped highly among unrelated individuals.

The sequence came from a boy under two years old with a congenital heart defect. Sequenced: thymocytes. The J gene is TRBJ1-5, the V gene TRBV30; no clear D. CDR3 nucleotides: TGTGCCTGGAGTGTTGAAGGCCCCTGGAGTCAGCCCCAGCATTTT. Its protein is CAWSVEGPWSQPQHF.